A selection of T cell receptor beta chains follows, all from one sample in a study of shared clonotypes between healthy human individuals. Clones were sequenced by immunoSEQ multiplex PCR, and TCRdb holds only the in-frame ones, with some missing. This table has a few million clones, around 95% appearing once. Sequences were obtained from naive CD4+ T cells sorted from blood. Receptors originate from a man between 18 and 29 years old in good health. Each CDR3 is given with its conserved first and last residue. The D gene is left open where the match is weak. Not every row has a clone size; where given, it reads once, few, many or a size class.

cdr3_length: 13; clone_size: .; j_call: TRBJ1-2; v_call: TRBV14; d_call: .; cdr3_nt: TGTGCCAGCAGTCACACAGGGAACTATGGCTACACCTTC; cdr3_aa: CASSHTGNYGYTF
cdr3_length: 15; clone_size: .; j_call: TRBJ1-1; v_call: TRBV6-1; d_call: TRBD1; cdr3_nt: TGTGCCAGCAGGGGGGACAGAGGGGATAACACTGAAGCTTTCTTT; cdr3_aa: CASRGDRGDNTEAFF
cdr3_length: 13; clone_size: .; j_call: TRBJ1-1; v_call: TRBV6-5; d_call: .; cdr3_nt: TGTGCCAGCAGTTACCCAGGGAACACTGAAGCTTTCTTT; cdr3_aa: CASSYPGNTEAFF
cdr3_length: 14; clone_size: .; j_call: TRBJ2-5; v_call: TRBV5-5; d_call: TRBD1; cdr3_nt: TGTGCCAGCAGCCTCCGGGACAGCGGAGAGACCCAGTACTTC; cdr3_aa: CASSLRDSGETQYF
cdr3_length: 15; clone_size: .; j_call: TRBJ2-7; v_call: TRBV18; d_call: .; cdr3_nt: TGTGCCAGCTCACCACAGGTACAGGCTAGCAACGAGCAGTACTTC; cdr3_aa: CASSPQVQASNEQYF
cdr3_length: 15; clone_size: once; j_call: TRBJ1-1; v_call: TRBV9; d_call: .; cdr3_nt: TGTGCCAGCAGCGTAGTAGGGGGGATCGGCACTGAAGCTTTCTTT; cdr3_aa: CASSVVGGIGTEAFF
cdr3_length: 15; clone_size: .; j_call: TRBJ2-5; v_call: TRBV2; d_call: TRBD2; cdr3_nt: TGTGCCAGCAGTGATTCCCTAGCGGGAGTAGGGACCCAGTACTTC; cdr3_aa: CASSDSLAGVGTQYF
cdr3_length: 15; clone_size: .; j_call: TRBJ2-1; v_call: TRBV5-4; d_call: .; cdr3_nt: TGTGCCAGCAGCTTGGATGGGACTCCCTACAATGAGCAGTTCTTC; cdr3_aa: CASSLDGTPYNEQFF
cdr3_length: 15; clone_size: .; j_call: TRBJ1-2; v_call: TRBV30; d_call: .; cdr3_nt: TGTGCCTGGAGTGTAAAACAGGTCGCAATCTATGGCTACACCTTC; cdr3_aa: CAWSVKQVAIYGYTF
cdr3_length: 13; clone_size: .; j_call: TRBJ2-7; v_call: TRBV6-5; d_call: .; cdr3_nt: TGTGCCAGCAGCGACAGGAGCTCCTACGAGCAGTACTTC; cdr3_aa: CASSDRSSYEQYF
cdr3_length: 16; clone_size: .; j_call: TRBJ2-5; v_call: TRBV7-7; d_call: TRBD1; cdr3_nt: TGTGCTAGCAGCTTAGTCGGGACAGGAGTAGGAGAGACCCAGTACTTC; cdr3_aa: CASSLVGTGVGETQYF
cdr3_length: 16; clone_size: .; j_call: TRBJ2-7; v_call: TRBV19; d_call: TRBD1; cdr3_nt: TGTGCCAGTAGTATGGGTTGGGGGACAGGGGCTTACGAGCAGTACTTC; cdr3_aa: CASSMGWGTGAYEQYF
cdr3_length: 16; clone_size: .; j_call: TRBJ2-5; v_call: TRBV30; d_call: .; cdr3_nt: TGTGCCTGGAGTGGTCCAGCCGGGACACCCCAAGAGACCCAGTACTTC; cdr3_aa: CAWSGPAGTPQETQYF
cdr3_length: 19; clone_size: .; j_call: TRBJ2-2; v_call: TRBV30; d_call: TRBD2; cdr3_nt: TGTGCCTGGAGAACCGGGGGGGATCGCCAGAAATCGAACACCGGGGAGCTGTTTTTT; cdr3_aa: CAWRTGGDRQKSNTGELFF
cdr3_length: 15; clone_size: .; j_call: TRBJ1-6; v_call: TRBV30; d_call: TRBD1; cdr3_nt: TGTGCCTGGACAATCGGGACAGGGGCGTTCTCACCCCTCCACTTT; cdr3_aa: CAWTIGTGAFSPLHF
cdr3_length: 11; clone_size: .; j_call: TRBJ2-5; v_call: TRBV10-1; d_call: .; cdr3_nt: TGCGCCAGCAGTGACCGGGAGACCCAGTACTTC; cdr3_aa: CASSDRETQYF
cdr3_length: 15; clone_size: .; j_call: TRBJ2-7; v_call: TRBV11-2; d_call: TRBD1; cdr3_nt: TGTGCCAGCAGCCCCGGAAGGCAGGGGGCGAGCGAGCAGTACTTC; cdr3_aa: CASSPGRQGASEQYF
cdr3_length: 15; clone_size: .; j_call: TRBJ2-1; v_call: TRBV6-6; d_call: TRBD2; cdr3_nt: TGTGCCAGCAGTTACTTCCGGACTAGCGGAAATGAGCAGTTCTTC; cdr3_aa: CASSYFRTSGNEQFF
cdr3_length: 13; clone_size: .; j_call: TRBJ1-1; v_call: TRBV10-3; d_call: .; cdr3_nt: TGTGCCATCATGGGGGGAGTGAACACTGAAGCTTTCTTT; cdr3_aa: CAIMGGVNTEAFF
cdr3_length: 15; clone_size: .; j_call: TRBJ1-4; v_call: TRBV6-1; d_call: TRBD1; cdr3_nt: TGTGCCAGCAGTGAAGGGGGGACAGTAAATGAAAAACTGTTTTTT; cdr3_aa: CASSEGGTVNEKLFF
cdr3_length: 16; clone_size: .; j_call: TRBJ1-6; v_call: TRBV15; d_call: .; cdr3_nt: TGTGCCACCAGCAGAGATCGACAGGCGTATAATTCACCCCTCCACTTT; cdr3_aa: CATSRDRQAYNSPLHF
cdr3_length: 16; clone_size: .; j_call: TRBJ2-1; v_call: TRBV7-2; d_call: .; cdr3_nt: TGTGCCAGCAGCTTAGCTCCGGGAGTTCCCTACAATGAGCAGTTCTTC; cdr3_aa: CASSLAPGVPYNEQFF
cdr3_length: 15; clone_size: .; j_call: TRBJ2-5; v_call: TRBV11-3; d_call: TRBD1; cdr3_nt: TGTGCCAGCAGCCCCGGGACAGGAGTCCAAGAGACCCAGTACTTC; cdr3_aa: CASSPGTGVQETQYF
cdr3_length: 15; clone_size: .; j_call: TRBJ1-2; v_call: TRBV7-2; d_call: TRBD1; cdr3_nt: TGTGCCAGCAGCTTAATGCGGGGGGACAGGGTTAGCTACACCTTC; cdr3_aa: CASSLMRGDRVSYTF
cdr3_length: 17; clone_size: .; j_call: TRBJ2-7; v_call: TRBV2; d_call: TRBD2; cdr3_nt: TGTGCCAGCAGGGAAGATCTGCGGGGGAGCTTCTCCTACGAGCAGTACTTC; cdr3_aa: CASREDLRGSFSYEQYF
cdr3_length: 15; clone_size: once; j_call: TRBJ1-5; v_call: TRBV5-6; d_call: .; cdr3_nt: TGTGCCAGCAGCCGGACGCGGTTGGAGAGGCAGCCCCAGCATTTT; cdr3_aa: CASSRTRLERQPQHF
cdr3_length: 16; clone_size: .; j_call: TRBJ2-7; v_call: TRBV30; d_call: TRBD1; cdr3_nt: TGTGCCTGGAGTTTTCCTCGGCCAGGGGGCCTTTACGAGCAGTACTTC; cdr3_aa: CAWSFPRPGGLYEQYF
cdr3_length: 16; clone_size: .; j_call: TRBJ2-5; v_call: TRBV5-1; d_call: TRBD2; cdr3_nt: TGCGCCAGCAGCTTGGCCCCTAGCGGGGCACAAGAGACCCAGTACTTC; cdr3_aa: CASSLAPSGAQETQYF
cdr3_length: 13; clone_size: .; j_call: TRBJ2-5; v_call: TRBV28; d_call: .; cdr3_nt: TGTGCCAGCAGTTTTGGAGGGGTCAAGACCCAGTACTTC; cdr3_aa: CASSFGGVKTQYF
cdr3_length: 13; clone_size: .; j_call: TRBJ2-3; v_call: TRBV5-4; d_call: .; cdr3_nt: TGTGCCAGCAGCTTGGCTCCGTCAGATACGCAGTATTTT; cdr3_aa: CASSLAPSDTQYF
cdr3_length: 15; clone_size: .; j_call: TRBJ2-2; v_call: TRBV19; d_call: TRBD1; cdr3_nt: TGTGCCAGTCGGGACAGGGGCGGATGGACCGGGGAGCTGTTTTTT; cdr3_aa: CASRDRGGWTGELFF
cdr3_length: 17; clone_size: .; j_call: TRBJ2-7; v_call: TRBV5-6; d_call: TRBD1; cdr3_nt: TGTGCCAGCACCCAAGGAGAGGCAGGGGGCTTCCCCTACGAGCAGTACTTC; cdr3_aa: CASTQGEAGGFPYEQYF
cdr3_length: 11; clone_size: .; j_call: TRBJ1-6; v_call: TRBV28; d_call: .; cdr3_nt: TGTGCCAGCAGTTTTCTTTCACCCCTCCACTTT; cdr3_aa: CASSFLSPLHF
cdr3_length: 13; clone_size: .; j_call: TRBJ1-1; v_call: TRBV11-1; d_call: .; cdr3_nt: TGTGCCAGCAGCTTAGTGGGCTCCACTGAAGCTTTCTTT; cdr3_aa: CASSLVGSTEAFF
cdr3_length: 13; clone_size: .; j_call: TRBJ2-5; v_call: TRBV9; d_call: .; cdr3_nt: TGTGCCAGCAGCGTCATCCCCCAAGAGACCCAGTACTTC; cdr3_aa: CASSVIPQETQYF
cdr3_length: 15; clone_size: .; j_call: TRBJ1-1; v_call: TRBV9; d_call: .; cdr3_nt: TGTGCCAGCAGCCCCGGACAAGGCGTGAACACTGAAGCTTTCTTT; cdr3_aa: CASSPGQGVNTEAFF
cdr3_length: 14; clone_size: .; j_call: TRBJ2-7; v_call: TRBV5-5; d_call: .; cdr3_nt: TGTGCCAGCAGCTTGTTCCAGAGCTCCTACGAGCAGTACTTC; cdr3_aa: CASSLFQSSYEQYF
cdr3_length: 16; clone_size: .; j_call: TRBJ2-7; v_call: TRBV5-1; d_call: TRBD1; cdr3_nt: TGCGCCAGCAGCCAAAGACAGGGTCGGAATTCCTACGAGCAGTACTTC; cdr3_aa: CASSQRQGRNSYEQYF
cdr3_length: 15; clone_size: .; j_call: TRBJ1-5; v_call: TRBV6-1; d_call: TRBD1; cdr3_nt: TGTGCCAGCAGTGGCGAGGACAGGTGGCGCAGCCCCCAGCATTTT; cdr3_aa: CASSGEDRWRSPQHF
cdr3_length: 14; clone_size: once; j_call: TRBJ2-1; v_call: TRBV6-1; d_call: TRBD1; cdr3_nt: TGTGCCACCCTGGACAGGGCGGGGAACAATGAGCAGTTCTTC; cdr3_aa: CATLDRAGNNEQFF
cdr3_length: 16; clone_size: .; j_call: TRBJ2-2; v_call: TRBV19; d_call: .; cdr3_nt: TGTGCCAGCCTACAATTCGGGGTATTGAACACCGGGGAGCTGTTTTTT; cdr3_aa: CASLQFGVLNTGELFF
cdr3_length: 15; clone_size: .; j_call: TRBJ1-3; v_call: TRBV5-1; d_call: TRBD1; cdr3_nt: TGCGCCAGCAAAGAAGGGGGCTCCGCTGGAAACACCATATATTTT; cdr3_aa: CASKEGGSAGNTIYF